The subject of this entry is one T cell receptor beta chain. Its target is not known. These data originate in a study of tumor-infiltrating lymphocytes in primary liver carcinoma. Study as a whole: Resection treated the patients' primary liver carcinoma. Male and female patients aged 30 to 69 years made up the cohort.

V dropped 8 bases and J dropped 6 bases, with 19 bases sitting between them. CDR3 size: 14 residues. Germline CDR1 and CDR2: SGHNT and YENEEA. Unsorted whole blood supplied the blood RNA, and germline DNA was isolated too. The template, 450 to 650 ng total RNA, yielded TCR beta cDNA made with a constant-region primer. Generation of the TCR beta libraries relied on three nested multiplex PCR rounds using slightly modified ARM-PCR. The first two PCR rounds, roughly 9 cycles each, used TRBV1-TRBV30 forward primers and a C-beta reverse primer. MiXCR, applied by TCRdb to the multiplex PCR reads, yields one record per CDR3 protein. The data hold about 320,000 distinct CDR3 sequences, with approximately 54% observed a single time. General study findings and limits: The difference in top-250-clone fraction between tumors and blood was significant, favoring tumors (p = 0.039). Bulk unsorted sampling precluded comparing CD4+ and CD8+ repertoires.

Material for sequencing was peripheral blood. The rearrangement links TRBV11-3 to TRBJ1-2, with a tentative D call TRBD1 (5 bases). This TCR was sampled from a woman in her twenties or thirties with primary liver carcinoma and hepatitis B virus infection. The CDR3, as DNA: TGTGCCAGCGGCGCCCTACGGGGGTGGGATGGCTACACCTTC. As protein: CASGALRGWDGYTF.